This T cell receptor beta chain was profiled in a study of beta chain features in type 1 diabetes. The study's findings and limits: Compared to healthy donors, patients appeared to have naive, central memory and Treg TCRB repertoires that were more alike. Within each of all four CD4+ subsets, Type 1 diabetes patients had TCRB CDR3s that were moderately but significantly shorter.

The CDR3 totals 11 residues. V lost 0 bases and J lost 8, with 5 bases in between. Germline CDR1 SGHRS, CDR2 YFSETQ. There are a few counts of this clone. Its antigen is not identified. Every bit of the isolated RNA underwent reverse transcription, so sequencing read expressed TCRB transcripts. Data came from immunoSEQ multiplex PCR; TCRdb stores just in-frame clones and leaves some out. The table records some 640,000 clones, over 11% of them present only once. Sequenced input: naive CD4+ T cells from blood. V and J are TRBV5-1 and TRBJ1-2; D is unclear. This clonotype was obtained from a man younger than 35 with type 1 diabetes. The CDR3 sequence: CASSLGAGYTF. The DNA of the CDR3 is TGCGCCAGCAGCTTGGGGGCGGGCTACACCTTC. Based on the CDR3 plus reference TRBV5-1 and TRBJ1-2, the full variable domain is KAGVTQTPRYLIKTRGQQVTLSCSPISGHRSVSWYQQTPGQGLQFLFEYFSETQRNKGNFPGRFSGRQFSNSRSEMNVSTLELGDSALYLCASSLGAGYTFGSGTRLTVV.